This T cell receptor (beta chain) was obtained from a study of blood T cell repertoires in COVID-19. About the research overall: COVID-19 samples, acute and convalescent, were from the United States, Italy and Spain. Nucleic acid was either cDNA or gDNA, and it came from T cells, B-cell-depleted T cells, or PBMCs.

Participant-given clinical history determined each cohort assignment. Measured with immunoSEQ multiplex PCR; TCRdb has only the in-frame clones, and not every one. The repertoire includes 150,000 to 200,000 clones, 89% of them detected once, and approximately 2.3% sits in the top ten. This clone was recorded a few times. Material for sequencing was PBMCs or T cells enriched from blood (not recorded which). The clonotype originates from a woman aged 40-49 years with acute COVID-19.

The CDR3: CASSELTGKNEKLFF. CDR3 nucleotides: TGTGCCAGCAGTGAATTAACGGGAAAGAATGAAAAACTGTTTTTT. J is TRBJ1-4 and V is TRBV2, with D unclear. Deletions cut 2 bases from V and 5 bases from J, with 12 bases between. Looked up from germline, CDR1 is SNHLY and CDR2 is FYNNEI. CDR3 length equals 15 residues.